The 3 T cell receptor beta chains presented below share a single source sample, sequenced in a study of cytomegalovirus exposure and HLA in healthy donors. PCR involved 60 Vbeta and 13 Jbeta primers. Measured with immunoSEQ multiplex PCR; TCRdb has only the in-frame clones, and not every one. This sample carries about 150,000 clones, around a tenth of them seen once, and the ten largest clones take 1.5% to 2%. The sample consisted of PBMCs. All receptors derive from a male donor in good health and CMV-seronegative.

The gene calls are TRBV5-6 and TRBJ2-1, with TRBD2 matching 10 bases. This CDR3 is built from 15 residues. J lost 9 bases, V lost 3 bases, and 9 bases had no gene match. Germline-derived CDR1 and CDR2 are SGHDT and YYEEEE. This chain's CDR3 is CASSYLAGAGGEQFF. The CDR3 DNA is TGTGCCAGCAGCTACCTAGCGGGGGCCGGGGGTGAGCAGTTCTTC.

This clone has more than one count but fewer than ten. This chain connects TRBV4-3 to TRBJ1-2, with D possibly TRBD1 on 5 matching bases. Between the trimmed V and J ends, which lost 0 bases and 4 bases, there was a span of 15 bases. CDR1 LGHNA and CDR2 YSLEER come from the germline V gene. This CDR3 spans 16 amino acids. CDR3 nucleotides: TGCGCCAGCAGCCAAGACCTGGGGCAGAGTATCTATGGCTACACCTTC. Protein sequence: CASSQDLGQSIYGYTF.

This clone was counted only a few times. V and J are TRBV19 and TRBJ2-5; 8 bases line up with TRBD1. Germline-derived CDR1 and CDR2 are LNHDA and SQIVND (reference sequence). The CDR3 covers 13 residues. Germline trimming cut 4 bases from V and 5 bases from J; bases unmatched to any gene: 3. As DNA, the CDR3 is TGTGCCAGTAGTACAGGGGGCTTTGAGACCCAGTACTTC. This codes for CASSTGGFETQYF. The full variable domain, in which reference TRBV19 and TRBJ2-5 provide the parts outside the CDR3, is DGGITQSPKYLFRKEGQNVTLSCEQNLNHDAMYWYRQDPGQGLRLIYYSQIVNDFQKGDIAEGYSVSREKKESFPLTVTSAQKNPTAFYLCASSTGGFETQYFGPGTRLLVL.